Presented here are 22 T cell receptor beta chains from one specimen sequenced in a study of blood T cell repertoires in COVID-19. TCRdb's table, derived via immunoSEQ multiplex PCR, lists solely in-frame clones and lacks some. The sample yields approximately 85,000 clones, around 87% seen once. The specimen was peripheral blood. The receptor set was obtained from a woman aged 45-59 years with active or convalescent COVID-19.

V usage is TRBV5-1 and J usage is TRBJ2-7; 7 bases line up with TRBD1. CDR1 is SGHRS and CDR2 is YFSETQ in the germline V gene. The V and J ends lost 3 bases and 2 bases, in that order; junction bases with no gene match: 5. CDR3 size: 14 residues. The chain's CDR3 is CASSWGTATYEQYF. Here the CDR3 DNA reads TGCGCCAGCAGCTGGGGGACAGCCACCTACGAGCAGTACTTC.

This clone showed up just once. The gene calls are TRBV7-6 and TRBJ2-3; D is possibly TRBD2 (6 bases). CDR1 is SGHVS and CDR2 is FNYEAQ in the germline V gene. The CDR3 sequence is 13 residues long. With 6 bases removed from V and 6 bases from J, the gap between germline ends came to 13 bases. Here the CDR3 DNA reads TGTGCCAGCAGTCAAAATAGCGGCGATACGCAGTATTTT. This codes for CASSQNSGDTQYF. Variable domain in full (rest from reference TRBV7-6 and TRBJ2-3): GAGVSQSPRYKVTKRGQDVALRCDPISGHVSLYWYRQALGQGPEFLTYFNYEAQQDKSGLPNDRFSAERPEGSISTLTIQRTEQRDSAMYRCASSQNSGDTQYFGPGTRLTVL.

This chain uses TRBV12-3 or TRBV12-4 with TRBJ1-6; no definite D call. The CDR3 is 13 residues long. The V and J ends lost 3 bases and 9 bases respectively, with 9 bases between them. The CDR3 DNA reads TGTGCCAGCAGTTTCTCGCTTAGTTCACCCCTCCACTTT. This sequence encodes CASSFSLSSPLHF.

This sequence joins TRBV29-1 and TRBJ2-2; TRBD1 matches at 12 bases. The CDR3 is 15 amino acids. Germline V gene sequence: CDR1 SQVTM, CDR2 ANQGSEA. The junction had 10 bases not matched to a gene; V was cut back by 6 bases and J by 8 bases. This CDR3 reads CSVGTGTGGTGELFF. As DNA, the CDR3 is TGCAGCGTGGGAACCGGGACAGGGGGCACTGGGGAGCTGTTTTTT.

The chain uses TRBV9 and TRBJ2-2; 7 positions agree with TRBD1. Unmatched junction bases numbered 5, after V lost 4 bases and J lost 2 bases. The CDR3 contains 15 residues. Germline lookup yields CDR1 SGDLS and CDR2 YYNGEE. DNA for the CDR3: TGTGCCAGCAGCCTAGGGACAGTTAACACCGGGGAGCTGTTTTTT. Amino acid sequence: CASSLGTVNTGELFF.

This sequence joins TRBV25-1 and TRBJ2-1; 7 positions agree with TRBD2. Per the germline V gene, CDR1 is MGHDK and CDR2 is SYGVNS. CDR3 length: 16 residues. The junction had 7 bases not matched to a gene; V was cut back by 3 bases and J by 2 bases. CDR3 protein: CASSDGGGLTYNEQFF. The CDR3 DNA follows: TGTGCCAGCAGTGATGGCGGGGGACTTACCTACAATGAGCAGTTCTTC.

This rearrangement joins TRBV5-1 to TRBJ2-1; maybe TRBD2 (5 bases). Trimming removed 0 bases from V and 5 bases from J, with 9 bases in between. Germline lookup yields CDR1 SGHRS and CDR2 YFSETQ. CDR3 size: 14 residues. This CDR3 is CASSLGLAHNEQFF. The CDR3 bases are TGCGCCAGCAGCTTGGGGCTAGCTCACAATGAGCAGTTCTTC.

This clone was recorded once. V gene TRBV7-2 combines with J gene TRBJ2-2; 9 bases map to TRBD1. The CDR3 spans 18 residues. Germline values: CDR1 SGHTA, CDR2 FQGNSA. V was pared by 5 bases and J by 0 bases, with 10 bases of the junction left unmatched. CDR3 DNA sequence: TGTGCCAGCAGCCCCGGGACAGGGCTATCCACGAACACCGGGGAGCTGTTTTTT. Translated, it gives CASSPGTGLSTNTGELFF.

The chain employs TRBV6-5 and TRBJ1-2, with TRBD1 matching 9 bases. The CDR3 runs to 13 residues. CDR1 MNHEY and CDR2 SVGAGI come from the germline V gene. J gave up 4 bases and V 6 bases, and 3 bases lay outside the gene matches. The CDR3 is CASRRQGGYGYTF. The CDR3 DNA is TGTGCCAGCAGACGACAGGGGGGCTATGGCTACACCTTC.

The chain couples TRBV6-5 to TRBJ1-1; D gene unclear. CDR1 and CDR2 from the germline V gene are MNHEY and SVGAGI. The V and J ends lost 0 bases and 5 bases respectively, with 7 bases between them. This CDR3 spans 13 amino acids. For the CDR3, the DNA is TGTGCCAGCAGTTACTCACAACAAACTGAAGCTTTCTTT. Translating it yields CASSYSQQTEAFF.

The V gene is TRBV2, the J gene TRBJ1-1; D is undetermined. Germline V gene data show CDR1 as SNHLY and CDR2 as FYNNEI. Deletions cut 8 bases from V and 4 bases from J, with 11 bases between. The CDR3 spans 12 residues. CDR3 coding DNA: TGTGCCAGCGAGGGAGAGGGCACTGAAGCTTTCTTT. Amino acid sequence: CASEGEGTEAFF. Full variable domain (rest looked up from reference TRBV2 and TRBJ1-1): EPEVTQTPSHQVTQMGQEVILRCVPISNHLYFYWYRQILGQKVEFLVSFYNNEISEKSEIFDDQFSVERPDGSNFTLKIRSTKLEDSAMYFCASEGEGTEAFFGQGTRLTVV.

This chain joins TRBV6-1 and TRBJ1-1, with D unresolved. Germline V gives CDR1 MNHNS, CDR2 SASEGT. The CDR3 runs to 12 residues. V was shortened by 3 bases and J by 3 bases, with 5 bases between the two germline ends. The CDR3 DNA follows: TGTGCCAGCAGTGAGTCCGACACTGAAGCTTTCTTT. Protein: CASSESDTEAFF.

The genes are TRBV27 and TRBJ1-4; TRBD1 agrees at 8 bases. CDR1 and CDR2 (germline): MNHEY, SMNVEV (reference sequence). This CDR3 has 14 residues. Trimming took 4 bases from V and 8 from J; bases not matched to a gene: 6. CDR3 nucleotides: TGTGCCAGCAGTTATCAGGGGGCGAGAGAAAAACTGTTTTTT. Translated: CASSYQGAREKLFF.

The table lists this clone with a few counts. V is TRBV19 and J is TRBJ1-1; D perhaps matches TRBD1 (6 bases). The germline CDR1 and CDR2 sequences are LNHDA and SQIVND (reference sequence). There are 15 residues in the CDR3. V was shortened by 5 bases and J by 1 base, with 14 bases between the two germline ends. The CDR3 region is CASSLAGTQNTEAFF. The DNA of the CDR3 is TGTGCCAGTAGTTTAGCCGGGACACAGAACACTGAAGCTTTCTTT. The whole variable domain, remainder taken from reference TRBV19 and TRBJ1-1, is DGGITQSPKYLFRKEGQNVTLSCEQNLNHDAMYWYRQDPGQGLRLIYYSQIVNDFQKGDIAEGYSVSREKKESFPLTVTSAQKNPTAFYLCASSLAGTQNTEAFFGQGTRLTVV.

The chain recombines TRBV30 with TRBJ2-6, with D unclear. Per the germline V gene, CDR1 is GTSNPN and CDR2 is SVGIG (reference sequence). Trimming pared 5 bases from V and 0 bases from J, leaving 5 bases between. The CDR3 is 13 amino acids. The CDR3 sequence is CAWASSGANVLTF. The CDR3 DNA follows: TGTGCCTGGGCTAGCTCTGGGGCCAACGTCCTGACTTTC.

The CDR3 here is CASSLTAPGVDQPQHF. The CDR3 bases are TGTGCCAGCTCCCTCACCGCTCCAGGGGTAGATCAGCCCCAGCATTTT. This rearrangement joins TRBV18 to TRBJ1-5; D possibly corresponds to TRBD1 (6 bases). Germline V gives CDR1 KGHSH, CDR2 LQKENI. Trimming took off 6 bases at V and 5 bases at J, with 20 bases between the two ends. The CDR3 totals 16 residues.

This clone was observed once. The chain joins TRBV5-4 to TRBJ2-1, with 8 bases matching TRBD2. Trimming at V came to 4 bases and at J to 7 bases, leaving 16 bases not matched to a gene. From germline, CDR1 is SGHNT and CDR2 YYREEE (reference sequence). The CDR3 is 17 residues long. Here the CDR3 reads CASSAGGGGPSVNEQFF. The CDR3 nucleotides are TGTGCCAGCAGCGCTGGTGGCGGGGGGCCGAGCGTAAATGAGCAGTTCTTC.

The chain uses TRBV6-1 and TRBJ1-2; 10 bases line up with TRBD1. CDR3 length: 14 residues. In germline, CDR1 is MNHNS, CDR2 SASEGT. Germline trimming cut 3 bases from V and 5 bases from J; bases unmatched to any gene: 3. The CDR3 bases are TGTGCCAGCAGTGACCGGGACAGGGGTTATGGCTACACCTTC. Protein product: CASSDRDRGYGYTF.

The CDR3 loop reads CASSGGRDTDTQYF. CDR3 nucleotides: TGTGCCAGCAGTGGAGGGAGAGATACAGATACGCAGTATTTT. The V call is TRBV6-4, the J call TRBJ2-3; tentatively, D is TRBD2 (5 bases). V was shortened by 4 bases and J by 3 bases, with 11 bases between the two germline ends. The germline V gene has CDR1 MRHNA and CDR2 SNTAGT. This CDR3 is 14 amino acids long.

This clone turned up a few times. This rearrangement joins TRBV19 to TRBJ1-1, with 7 positions matching TRBD1. The V gene's germline CDR1 is LNHDA and CDR2 SQIVND (reference sequence). The CDR3 is 11 residues long. V lost 8 bases, J lost 7 bases, and 4 bases stayed unmatched. The chain's CDR3 is CASAQGNEAFF. The CDR3 DNA reads TGTGCCAGTGCACAGGGGAATGAAGCTTTCTTT. Filled out from reference TRBV19 and TRBJ1-1, the complete variable domain reads DGGITQSPKYLFRKEGQNVTLSCEQNLNHDAMYWYRQDPGQGLRLIYYSQIVNDFQKGDIAEGYSVSREKKESFPLTVTSAQKNPTAFYLCASAQGNEAFFGQGTRLTVV.

The chain has TRBV30 and TRBJ2-3, with D possibly matching TRBD2 (6 bases). CDR3 length equals 16 residues. The germline V gene encodes CDR1 GTSNPN and CDR2 SVGIG (reference sequence). Deletions cut 4 bases from V and 6 bases from J, with 23 bases between. The CDR3 DNA reads as TGTGCCTGGATGGGGGGAAGATCAAGATATAGCGATACGCAGTATTTT. It encodes CAWMGGRSRYSDTQYF.

V gene TRBV4-2 combines with J gene TRBJ1-3; TRBD1 is a possible D gene (6 bases). Germline CDR1 reads LGHNA; CDR2 reads YNFKEQ. The CDR3 contains 15 residues. V shed 3 bases and J shed 2 bases, with 11 bases lying between them. CDR3 bases: TGTGCCAGCAGCCACAGGGGTGATACTGGAAACACCATATATTTT. Amino acid sequence: CASSHRGDTGNTIYF.